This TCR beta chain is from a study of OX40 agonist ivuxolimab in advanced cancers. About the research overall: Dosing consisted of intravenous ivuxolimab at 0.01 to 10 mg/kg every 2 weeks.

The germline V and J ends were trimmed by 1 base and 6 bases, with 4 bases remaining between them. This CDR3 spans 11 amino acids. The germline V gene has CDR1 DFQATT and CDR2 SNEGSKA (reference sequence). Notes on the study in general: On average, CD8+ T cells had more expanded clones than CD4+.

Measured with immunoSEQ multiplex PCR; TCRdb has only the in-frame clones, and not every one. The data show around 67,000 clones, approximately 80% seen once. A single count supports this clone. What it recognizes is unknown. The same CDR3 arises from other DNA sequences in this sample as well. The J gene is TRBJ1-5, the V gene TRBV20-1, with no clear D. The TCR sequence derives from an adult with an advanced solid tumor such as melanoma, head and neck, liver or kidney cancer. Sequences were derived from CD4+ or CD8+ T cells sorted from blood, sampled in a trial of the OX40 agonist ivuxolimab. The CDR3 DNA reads TGCAGTGCTAGAGGGGGTCAGCCCCAGCATTTT. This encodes CSARGGQPQHF.